These 25 T cell receptor beta chains were all obtained from the same sample, sequenced in a study of blood T cell repertoires in COVID-19. The assay was immunoSEQ multiplex PCR, and TCRdb's table has in-frame clones only and misses some. The top ten hold about 8.6% of the sample, which has approximately 170,000 clones, 84% seen once. Sequencing input: PBMCs or T cells enriched from blood (not recorded which). The receptors shown here come from a woman aged 50 to 60 who had recovered from COVID-19.

This chain joins TRBV24-1 and TRBJ2-5; D might be TRBD2 (6 bases). Germline CDR1 and CDR2: KGHDR and SFDVKD. The CDR3 consists of 14 residues. V dropped 4 bases and J dropped 1 base, with 9 bases sitting between them. The CDR3 bases are TGTGCCACCAGTGACGCGACTAGCCAAGAGACCCAGTACTTC. Translation gives CATSDATSQETQYF.

The chain's CDR3 is CASSYSNTPSDTQYF. For the CDR3, the DNA is TGTGCCAGCAGTTACTCTAACACCCCCTCGGATACGCAGTATTTT. The V call is TRBV6-2 or TRBV6-3, the J call TRBJ2-3; no clear D gene. Trimming stripped 0 bases from V and 6 bases from J, with 13 bases between. Germline-derived CDR1 and CDR2 are MNHEY and SVGEGT. The CDR3 has 15 residues.

The chain carries TRBV24-1 and TRBJ2-1; perhaps TRBD2 as D (7 bases). V was cut by 3 bases and J by 6 bases, with 11 bases left in between. Germline values: CDR1 KGHDR, CDR2 SFDVKD. This CDR3 has 14 amino acids. The CDR3 nucleotides read TGTGCCACCAGTGATAGGGGGAGGGGCAATGAGCAGTTCTTC. Its protein is CATSDRGRGNEQFF.

The rearrangement links TRBV9 to TRBJ2-2; TRBD1 aligns across 10 bases. The CDR3 has 15 amino acids. The V gene's germline CDR1 is SGDLS and CDR2 YYNGEE. V lost 4 bases to trimming and J lost 4 bases; unmatched junction nucleotides: 4. The CDR3 reads CASSPRQGATGELFF. As DNA, the CDR3 is TGTGCCAGCAGCCCTCGACAGGGGGCCACCGGGGAGCTGTTTTTT. Drawing the rest from reference TRBV9 and TRBJ2-2, the complete variable domain is DSGVTQTPKHLITATGQRVTLRCSPRSGDLSVYWYQQSLDQGLQFLIQYYNGEERAKGNILERFSAQQFPDLHSELNLSSLELGDSALYFCASSPRQGATGELFFGEGSRLTVL.

This clone was counted between two and nine times. The rearrangement links TRBV5-1 to TRBJ2-1; TRBD2 might be the D (6 bases). CDR3 length equals 17 residues. The V gene's germline CDR1 is SGHRS and CDR2 YFSETQ. Trimming took off 6 bases at V and 6 bases at J, with 25 bases between the two ends. CDR3 protein: CASNIPREQLFGNEQFF. The CDR3 DNA reads as TGCGCCAGCAATATCCCACGGGAGCAACTCTTCGGCAATGAGCAGTTCTTC.

The chain couples TRBV21-1 to TRBJ1-2; the table's D gene call, TRBD1, was not cross checked with the DNA. TRBV21-1 is assigned pseudogene status. CDR3 size: 15 residues. The CDR3 sequence: CASSKVRTELDGYTF. In DNA, the CDR3 is TGTGCCAGCAGCAAAGTCCGGACAGAGTTGGATGGCTACACCTTC.

In this sample, this clone turned up a few times. The chain carries TRBV24-1 and TRBJ2-3, with 10 bases matching TRBD2. Losses at the gene ends were 5 bases for V and 5 bases for J; bases not matched to a gene: 6. The CDR3 runs to 15 residues. The germline V gene encodes CDR1 KGHDR and CDR2 SFDVKD. This CDR3 is CATSGSGRAIDTQYF. The CDR3 region has the DNA TGTGCCACCAGTGGCAGCGGGAGGGCAATAGATACGCAGTATTTT.

V gene TRBV6-2 or TRBV6-3 combines with J gene TRBJ2-1; D may be TRBD1 (6 bases). The germline gives CDR1 MNHEY, CDR2 SVGEGT. This CDR3 spans 17 amino acids. V dropped 4 bases and J dropped 2 bases, with 18 bases sitting between them. The CDR3 DNA reads TGTGCCAGCAGTTCCACTACAGGGAAGGGAACCTACAATGAGCAGTTCTTC. Translating it yields CASSSTTGKGTYNEQFF.

The chain links TRBV19 to TRBJ1-1, with a tentative D call TRBD1 (5 bases). Germline V CDR1 and CDR2: LNHDA, SQIVND (reference sequence). V was shortened by 5 bases and J by 7 bases, with 14 bases between the two germline ends. The CDR3 extends over 13 amino acids. CDR3 sequence: CASSPRGVNEAFF. In nucleotides, the CDR3 is TGTGCCAGTAGTCCCCGGGGGGTTAATGAAGCTTTCTTT.

The chain joins TRBV25-1 to TRBJ1-1; 7 bases are a match to TRBD1. This CDR3 is 13 amino acids long. Germline trimming cut 6 bases from V and 5 bases from J; bases unmatched to any gene: 6. CDR1 is MGHDK, CDR2 SYGVNS, per germline. The CDR3 DNA is TGTGCCAGCAGCCCACAGGGGACGACTGAAGCTTTCTTT. Residues: CASSPQGTTEAFF.

This clone is a singleton in its sample. V and J are TRBV5-1 and TRBJ2-2; 10 nucleotides match TRBD1. With V trimmed by 3 bases and J by 6 bases, 8 bases remained unmatched. The CDR3 is 16 residues long. Germline V CDR1 and CDR2: SGHRS, YFSETQ. For the CDR3, the DNA is TGCGCCAGCAGCTCCGGGACAGGGGTTTCACCCGGGGAGCTGTTTTTT. This codes for CASSSGTGVSPGELFF. The full variable domain, its missing parts supplied by reference TRBV5-1 and TRBJ2-2, is KAGVTQTPRYLIKTRGQQVTLSCSPISGHRSVSWYQQTPGQGLQFLFEYFSETQRNKGNFPGRFSGRQFSNSRSEMNVSTLELGDSALYLCASSSGTGVSPGELFFGEGSRLTVL.

This clone was seen just once. The V call is TRBV5-7, the J call TRBJ2-7; 9 bases line up with TRBD1. TRBV5-7 is an ORF, with its function uncertain. The V segment lost 3 bases and the J segment 1 base; nucleotides outside the gene matches: 5. The CDR3 length is 15 residues. Here the CDR3 DNA reads TGTGCCAGCAGCTCATCCGGGACAGGGTCCTACGAGCAGTACTTC. It specifies CASSSSGTGSYEQYF.

This rearrangement joins TRBV23-1 to TRBJ2-7, with a tentative D call TRBD1 (6 bases). TRBV23-1 is an open reading frame whose function is uncertain. CDR3 length equals 12 residues. V was trimmed by 4 bases and J by 5 bases, leaving 9 bases between them. CDR3 loop: CASSRYRDEQYF. CDR3 DNA sequence: TGCGCCAGCAGTCGGTACAGGGACGAGCAGTACTTC.

The rearrangement joins TRBV6-2 or TRBV6-3 to TRBJ2-7; D is undetermined. This CDR3 has 12 amino acids. Germline V gives CDR1 MNHEY, CDR2 SVGEGT. The V end was cut by 4 bases, the J end by 9 bases, with 13 bases between. The CDR3 nucleotides read TGTGCCAGCAGTTTCGCCCAGTGGGCGCAGTACTTC. This translates into CASSFAQWAQYF.

The chain carries TRBV5-1 and TRBJ2-7, with TRBD1 matching over 8 bases. V lost 0 bases to trimming and J lost 3 bases; unmatched junction nucleotides: 8. CDR3 length: 16 amino acids. Germline CDR1 and CDR2: SGHRS and YFSETQ. The CDR3 bases are TGCGCCAGCAGCTTGGTCCCGACAGGGGCTAACTACGAGCAGTACTTC. Its protein product is CASSLVPTGANYEQYF.

The chain is built from TRBV6-5 and TRBJ1-2; no definite D call. V was pared by 8 bases and J by 0 bases, with 13 bases between. Germline assignment: CDR1 MNHEY and CDR2 SVGAGI. The CDR3 loop spans 14 amino acids. CDR3 loop: CASSPLSSNYGYTF. DNA for the CDR3: TGTGCCAGCTCCCCCCTCTCTTCTAACTATGGCTACACCTTC.

V and J are TRBV4-3 and TRBJ2-2; a possible D gene is TRBD1 (6 bases). CDR3 size: 17 residues. V lost 1 base to trimming and J lost 0 bases, with 12 bases between them. The V gene's germline CDR1 is LGHNA and CDR2 YSLEER. Written as DNA, the CDR3 is TGCGCCAGCAGCCAAGTTTCAGGGGCCCCGAACACCGGGGAGCTGTTTTTT. This sequence encodes CASSQVSGAPNTGELFF.

This chain joins TRBV19 and TRBJ2-1; 8 bases match TRBD2. The CDR3 runs to 18 residues. With V trimmed by 6 bases and J by 0 bases, 13 bases remained unmatched. Per germline, CDR1 LNHDA and CDR2 SQIVND (reference sequence). As DNA, the CDR3 is TGTGCCAGTAGCCTCAGTGGACTAGCTCTTAGCTCCTACAATGAGCAGTTCTTC. It encodes CASSLSGLALSSYNEQFF.

The genes are TRBV28 and TRBJ2-1; the D gene is possibly TRBD2 (7 bases). Germline CDR1 reads MDHEN; CDR2 reads SYDVKM. The CDR3 runs to 16 residues. Trimming took off 2 bases at V and 6 bases at J, with 17 bases between the two ends. The chain's CDR3 is CASSLRGGGGGNEQFF. CDR3 bases: TGTGCCAGCAGTTTACGGGGCGGGGGCGGGGGCAATGAGCAGTTCTTC.

V is TRBV7-3 and J is TRBJ2-2; 8 bases line up with TRBD1. This CDR3 comprises 15 residues. Germline V lookup: CDR1 SGHTA, CDR2 FQGTGA. Trimming cost V 6 bases and J 5 bases; bases outside gene matches: 8. The CDR3 protein is CASSFGQGETGELFF. In DNA, the CDR3 is TGTGCCAGCAGTTTTGGACAGGGTGAGACCGGGGAGCTGTTTTTT.

V and J are TRBV27 and TRBJ1-6, with 7 bases lining up with TRBD1. The germline V gene encodes CDR1 MNHEY and CDR2 SMNVEV (reference sequence). Trimming took 3 bases from V and 7 from J; bases not matched to a gene: 6. The CDR3 has 15 amino acids. DNA of the CDR3: TGTGCCAGCAGTTTTGAGGGGGCGCAAAATTCACCCCTCCACTTT. Its protein is CASSFEGAQNSPLHF.

This chain connects TRBV6-1 to TRBJ1-5, with D tentatively TRBD1 (5 bases). This CDR3 comprises 14 residues. CDR1 is MNHNS, CDR2 SASEGT, per germline. V was clipped by 2 bases and J by 4 bases, with 9 bases between them. The CDR3 loop reads CASSEYRLNQPQHF. The DNA of the CDR3 is TGTGCCAGCAGTGAATACAGGCTGAATCAGCCCCAGCATTTT.

The V and J genes are TRBV7-9 and TRBJ1-6; D not certain. Germline loops: CDR1 SEHNR, CDR2 FQNEAQ (reference sequence). There are 15 residues in the CDR3. V lost 2 bases and J 8 bases, leaving 13 bases between the germline ends. For the CDR3, the DNA is TGTGCCAGCAGCTTAAATACCGCGACTGATTCACCCCTCCACTTT. Its protein product is CASSLNTATDSPLHF.

This rearrangement joins TRBV5-8 to TRBJ2-5, with a tentative D call TRBD1 (6 bases). V lost 2 bases and J 0 bases, leaving 14 bases between the germline ends. The CDR3 sequence is 16 residues long. In germline, CDR1 is SGHTS, CDR2 YDEGEE. This CDR3 reads CASSFPAGENQETQYF. For the CDR3, the DNA is TGTGCCAGCAGCTTCCCCGCAGGGGAGAACCAAGAGACCCAGTACTTC.

The chain links TRBV4-2 to TRBJ2-3; 8 bases map to TRBD2. With 9 bases clipped from V and 11 bases from J, the junction kept 16 bases outside the gene matches. From germline, CDR1 is LGHNA and CDR2 YNFKEQ. CDR3 size: 14 residues. CDR3 bases: TGTGCCAGTCACAGCGGGGGACCACAGATAGGGCAGTATTTT. This codes for CASHSGGPQIGQYF.